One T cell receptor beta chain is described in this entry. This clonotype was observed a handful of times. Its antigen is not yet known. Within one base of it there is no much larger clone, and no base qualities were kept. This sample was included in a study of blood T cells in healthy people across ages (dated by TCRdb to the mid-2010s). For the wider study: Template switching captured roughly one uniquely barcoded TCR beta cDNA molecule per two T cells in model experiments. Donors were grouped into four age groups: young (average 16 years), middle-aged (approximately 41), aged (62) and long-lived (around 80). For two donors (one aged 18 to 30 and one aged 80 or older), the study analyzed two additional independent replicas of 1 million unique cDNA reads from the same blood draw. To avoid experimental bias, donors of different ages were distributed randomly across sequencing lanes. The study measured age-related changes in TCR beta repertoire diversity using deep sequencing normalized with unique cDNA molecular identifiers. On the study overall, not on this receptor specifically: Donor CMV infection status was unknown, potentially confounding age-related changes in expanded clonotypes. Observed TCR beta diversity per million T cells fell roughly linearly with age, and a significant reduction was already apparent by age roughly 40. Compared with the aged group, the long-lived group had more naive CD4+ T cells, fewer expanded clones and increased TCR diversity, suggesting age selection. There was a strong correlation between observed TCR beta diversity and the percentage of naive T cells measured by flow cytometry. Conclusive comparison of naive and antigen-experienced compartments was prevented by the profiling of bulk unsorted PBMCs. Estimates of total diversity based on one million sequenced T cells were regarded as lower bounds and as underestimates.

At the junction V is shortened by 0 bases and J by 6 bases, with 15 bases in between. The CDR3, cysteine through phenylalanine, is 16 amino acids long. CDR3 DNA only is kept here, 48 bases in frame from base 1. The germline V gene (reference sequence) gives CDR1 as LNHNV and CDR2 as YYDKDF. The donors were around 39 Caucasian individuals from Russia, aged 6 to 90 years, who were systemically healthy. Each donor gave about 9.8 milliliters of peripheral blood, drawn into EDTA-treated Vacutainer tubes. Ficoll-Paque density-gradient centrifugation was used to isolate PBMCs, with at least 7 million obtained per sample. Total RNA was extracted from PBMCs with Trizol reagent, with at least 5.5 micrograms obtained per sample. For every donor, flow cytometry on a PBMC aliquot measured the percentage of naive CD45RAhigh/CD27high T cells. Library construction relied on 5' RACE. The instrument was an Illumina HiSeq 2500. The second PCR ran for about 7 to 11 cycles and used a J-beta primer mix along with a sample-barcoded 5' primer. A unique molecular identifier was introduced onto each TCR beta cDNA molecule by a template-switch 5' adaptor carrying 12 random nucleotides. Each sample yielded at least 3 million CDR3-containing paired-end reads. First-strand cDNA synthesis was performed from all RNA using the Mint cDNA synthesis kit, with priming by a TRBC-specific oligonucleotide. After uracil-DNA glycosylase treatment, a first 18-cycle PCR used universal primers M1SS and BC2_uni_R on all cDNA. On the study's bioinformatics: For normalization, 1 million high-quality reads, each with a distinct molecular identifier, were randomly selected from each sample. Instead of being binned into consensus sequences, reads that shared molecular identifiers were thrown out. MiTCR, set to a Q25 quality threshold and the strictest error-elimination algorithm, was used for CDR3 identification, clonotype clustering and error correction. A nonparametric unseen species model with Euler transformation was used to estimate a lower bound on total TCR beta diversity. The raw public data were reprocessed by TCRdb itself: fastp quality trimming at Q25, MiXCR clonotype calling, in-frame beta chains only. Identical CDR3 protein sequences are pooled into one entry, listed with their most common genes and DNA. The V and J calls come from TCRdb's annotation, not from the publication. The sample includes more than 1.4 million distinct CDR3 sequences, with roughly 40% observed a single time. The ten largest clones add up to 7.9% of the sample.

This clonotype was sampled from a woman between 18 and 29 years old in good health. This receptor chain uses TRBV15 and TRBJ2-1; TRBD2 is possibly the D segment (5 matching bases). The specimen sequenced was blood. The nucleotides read TGTGCCACCAGCAGAGATTCGGCGAGCGGAACCAATGAGCAGTTCTTC. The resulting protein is CATSRDSASGTNEQFF. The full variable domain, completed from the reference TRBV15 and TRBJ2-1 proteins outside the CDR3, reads DAMVIQNPRYQVTQFGKPVTLSCSQTLNHNVMYWYQQKSSQAPKLLFHYYDKDFNNEADTPDNFQSRRPNTSFCFLDIRSPGLGDTAMYLCATSRDSASGTNEQFFGPGTRLTVL.